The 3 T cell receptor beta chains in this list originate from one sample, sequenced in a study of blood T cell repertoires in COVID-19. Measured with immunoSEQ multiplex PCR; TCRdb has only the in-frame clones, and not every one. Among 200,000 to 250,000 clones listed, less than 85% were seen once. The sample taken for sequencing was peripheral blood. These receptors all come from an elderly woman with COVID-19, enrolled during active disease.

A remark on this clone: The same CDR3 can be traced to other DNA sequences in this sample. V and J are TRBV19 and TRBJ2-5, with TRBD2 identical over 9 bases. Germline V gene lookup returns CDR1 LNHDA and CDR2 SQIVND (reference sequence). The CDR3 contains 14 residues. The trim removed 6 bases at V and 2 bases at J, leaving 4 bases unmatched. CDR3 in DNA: TGTGCCAGTAGCTTTGCGGGGGGGCAAGAGACCCAGTACTTC. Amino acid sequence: CASSFAGGQETQYF. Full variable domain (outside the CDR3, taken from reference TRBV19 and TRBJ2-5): DGGITQSPKYLFRKEGQNVTLSCEQNLNHDAMYWYRQDPGQGLRLIYYSQIVNDFQKGDIAEGYSVSREKKESFPLTVTSAQKNPTAFYLCASSFAGGQETQYFGPGTRLLVL.

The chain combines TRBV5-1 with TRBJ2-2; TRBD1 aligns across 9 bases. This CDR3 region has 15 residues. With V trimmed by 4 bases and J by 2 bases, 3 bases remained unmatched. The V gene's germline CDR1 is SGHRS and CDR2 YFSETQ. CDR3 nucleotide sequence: TGCGCCAGCAGCGAGGGACAGGGTAACACCGGGGAGCTGTTTTTT. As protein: CASSEGQGNTGELFF. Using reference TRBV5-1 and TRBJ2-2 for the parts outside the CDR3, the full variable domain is KAGVTQTPRYLIKTRGQQVTLSCSPISGHRSVSWYQQTPGQGLQFLFEYFSETQRNKGNFPGRFSGRQFSNSRSEMNVSTLELGDSALYLCASSEGQGNTGELFFGEGSRLTVL.

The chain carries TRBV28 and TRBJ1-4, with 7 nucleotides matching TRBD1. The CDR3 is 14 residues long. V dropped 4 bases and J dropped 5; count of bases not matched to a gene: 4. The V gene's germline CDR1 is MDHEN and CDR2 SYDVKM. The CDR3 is CASSSGTENEKLFF. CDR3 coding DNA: TGTGCCAGCAGTTCCGGGACAGAGAATGAAAAACTGTTTTTT.